The 15 T cell receptor beta chains reported below all come from one sample, sequenced in a study of OX40 agonist ivuxolimab in advanced cancers. Profiled with immunoSEQ multiplex PCR; TCRdb holds only in-frame clones, not every one. The sample has 40,000 to 60,000 clones; about 81% are singletons. Sample: CD4+ or CD8+ T cells sorted from blood, taken in a trial of the OX40 agonist ivuxolimab. These receptors all come from an adult with an advanced solid tumor such as melanoma, head and neck, liver or kidney cancer.

The CDR3 region is CASSQLAGGNNEQFF. For the CDR3, the DNA is TGTGCCAGCAGTCAGCTAGCGGGAGGGAACAATGAGCAGTTCTTC. V gene TRBV2 combines with J gene TRBJ2-1; TRBD2 matches at 12 bases. V lost 5 bases to trimming and J lost 5 bases; unmatched junction nucleotides: 4. The CDR3 has 15 residues. Germline CDR1 and CDR2: SNHLY and FYNNEI.

The chain links TRBV2 to TRBJ1-4; 8 bases fit TRBD1. Losses at the gene ends were 3 bases for V and 10 bases for J; bases not matched to a gene: 1. Germline-derived CDR1 and CDR2 are SNHLY and FYNNEI. The CDR3 loop spans 12 amino acids. CDR3 coding DNA: TGTGCCAGCAGTGATGACAGGGGAAAACTGTTTTTT. Protein product: CASSDDRGKLFF.

This chain links TRBV29-1 with TRBJ1-2, with TRBD1 matching over 7 bases. Trimming took 7 bases from V and 5 from J; bases not matched to a gene: 13. This CDR3 has 14 residues. CDR1 is SQVTM, CDR2 ANQGSEA, per germline. As DNA, the CDR3 is TGCAGCGCCGGGGTGGGACAGCGAGGGTATGGCTACACCTTC. Translated: CSAGVGQRGYGYTF. The complete variable domain, with remaining parts taken from reference TRBV29-1 and TRBJ1-2, reads SAVISQKPSRDICQRGTSLTIQCQVDSQVTMMFWYRQQPGQSLTLIATANQGSEATYESGFVIDKFPISRPNLTFSTLTVSNMSPEDSSIYLCSAGVGQRGYGYTFGSGTRLTVV.

The chain combines TRBV6-5 with TRBJ1-2; a weak D match, TRBD1 (6 bases). The CDR3 sequence is 14 residues long. Between the trimmed V and J ends, which lost 2 bases and 3 bases, there was a span of 10 bases. Germline CDR1 reads MNHEY; CDR2 reads SVGAGI. The CDR3 protein is CASSYGQTDYGYTF. DNA of the CDR3: TGTGCCAGCAGTTACGGACAGACCGACTATGGCTACACCTTC.

V is TRBV25-1 and J is TRBJ2-1; TRBD1 matches at 7 bases. From germline, CDR1 is MGHDK and CDR2 SYGVNS. The trim removed 3 bases at V and 9 bases at J, leaving 14 bases unmatched. The length of the CDR3 is 16 residues. CDR3 protein: CASSDPRGGSVGEQFF. The CDR3 DNA reads as TGTGCCAGCAGTGACCCGAGAGGGGGCTCGGTGGGTGAGCAGTTCTTC. Using reference TRBV25-1 and TRBJ2-1 for the parts outside the CDR3, the full variable domain is EADIYQTPRYLVIGTGKKITLECSQTMGHDKMYWYQQDPGMELHLIHYSYGVNSTEKGDLSSESTVSRIRTEHFPLTLESARPSHTSQYLCASSDPRGGSVGEQFFGPGTRLTVL.

This chain joins TRBV7-6 and TRBJ1-1, with TRBD1 matching 9 bases. Losses at the gene ends were 5 bases for V and 5 bases for J; bases not matched to a gene: 12. There are 16 residues in the CDR3. CDR1 and CDR2 (germline): SGHVS, FNYEAQ. The CDR3 bases are TGTGCCAGCAGCAAAAAACCGGGACAGGGAGGAACTGAAGCTTTCTTT. This encodes CASSKKPGQGGTEAFF.

This chain connects TRBV27 to TRBJ2-1, with 12 bases lining up with TRBD1. V lost 3 bases and J lost 8; bases outside the gene matches: 11. Looked up from germline, CDR1 is MNHEY and CDR2 is SMNVEV (reference sequence). CDR3 length: 17 residues. CDR3 sequence: CASSFSWGDRGLDEQFF. CDR3 DNA: TGTGCCAGCAGTTTTTCGTGGGGGGACAGGGGGCTGGATGAGCAGTTCTTC.

The J gene is TRBJ1-1, the V gene TRBV20-1, with 7 positions matching TRBD1. This CDR3 has 11 residues. Germline CDR1 is DFQATT and CDR2 is SNEGSKA (reference sequence). Unmatched junction bases numbered 2, after V lost 6 bases and J lost 4 bases. CDR3 amino acids: CSAHRGTEAFF. The CDR3 DNA follows: TGCAGTGCGCACAGGGGCACTGAAGCTTTCTTT.

This sequence joins TRBV6-1 and TRBJ2-5, with a weak D call TRBD2 (6 bases). Germline lookup yields CDR1 MNHNS and CDR2 SASEGT. Between the trimmed V and J ends, which lost 1 base and 1 base, there was a span of 16 bases. This CDR3 comprises 17 residues. The CDR3 DNA reads TGTGCCAGCAGTGAAGAGCGGGCGGGGCCCCGCCAAGAGACCCAGTACTTC. Protein product: CASSEERAGPRQETQYF.

The V call is TRBV29-1, the J call TRBJ1-3; D possibly corresponds to TRBD1 (6 bases). Trimming shortened V by 4 bases and J by 3 bases, and 19 bases separated the two germline ends. This CDR3 region has 16 residues. Germline CDR1 reads SQVTM; CDR2 reads ANQGSEA. This CDR3 reads CSVVPAGGAGGNTIYF. CDR3 bases: TGCAGCGTTGTCCCGGCGGGGGGCGCCGGTGGAAACACCATATATTTT.

Of note for this clone: Additional DNA sequences in this sample encode the identical CDR3. The CDR3, as DNA: TGTGCCAGTAGTTGGGACAGAGGGCGCCTCGAGCAGTACTTC. It specifies CASSWDRGRLEQYF. The rearrangement links TRBV19 to TRBJ2-7, with 7 bases lining up with TRBD1. The germline CDR1 and CDR2 sequences are LNHDA and SQIVND (reference sequence). V lost 5 bases, J lost 6 bases, and 10 bases stayed unmatched. The CDR3 has 14 amino acids.

The V gene is TRBV27, the J gene TRBJ2-1; 8 bases are shared with TRBD2. The trim removed 1 base at V and 9 bases at J, leaving 11 bases unmatched. This CDR3 has 16 amino acids. Germline CDR1 and CDR2: MNHEY and SMNVEV (reference sequence). The CDR3 sequence: CASSLFSGASKGEQFF. The CDR3 DNA reads as TGTGCCAGCAGTTTATTTAGCGGGGCGAGTAAGGGTGAGCAGTTCTTC.

V is TRBV9 and J is TRBJ2-6; D might be TRBD2 (5 bases). This CDR3 region has 14 residues. Germline V gene lookup returns CDR1 SGDLS and CDR2 YYNGEE. Trimming removed 0 bases from V and 4 bases from J, with 5 bases in between. The chain's CDR3 is CASSVAGGANVLTF. DNA for the CDR3: TGTGCCAGCAGCGTAGCGGGGGGGGCCAACGTCCTGACTTTC.

This clone appeared once. This chain joins TRBV7-2 and TRBJ1-5; D not certain. CDR1 SGHTA and CDR2 FQGNSA come from the germline V gene. Trimming removed 5 bases at V and 2 bases at J, with 7 bases between. This CDR3 region has 13 residues. Here the CDR3 DNA reads TGTGCCAGCAGCCCGAGGGGCAATCAGCCCCAGCATTTT. Translating it yields CASSPRGNQPQHF.

The V call is TRBV2, the J call TRBJ1-1; D is unclear. CDR3 length: 14 residues. With 9 bases removed from V and 0 bases from J, the gap between germline ends came to 14 bases. CDR1 SNHLY and CDR2 FYNNEI come from the germline V gene. CDR3 DNA sequence: TGTGCCAGTGTTGGGGTGGCATTGAACACTGAAGCTTTCTTT. This translates into CASVGVALNTEAFF.